The 13 T cell receptor beta chains below all came from one sample that was sequenced in a study of regulatory T cells in long-lasting Graves disease. For TCR beta, libraries came from iRepertoire HTBI primers and Arm-PCR of CDR3 regions. TCRdb itself ran the multiplex PCR reads through MiXCR, one entry per CDR3 protein. The sample carries around 400,000 distinct CDR3 sequences, around a sixth recorded once. Time point defined: newly diagnosed GD, antithyroid drugs for less than 3 months. Making the TCR library involved RNA that had been extracted from PBMCs. This specimen was peripheral blood mononuclear cells (PBMCs), taken at new diagnosis, from a patient treated with antithyroid drugs. These receptors were collected from a female donor with Graves disease.

At least ten counts were recorded for this clonotype. The rearrangement uses TRBV19 and TRBJ2-1, with TRBD1 matching 7 bases. This CDR3 has 16 amino acids. CDR1 is LNHDA, CDR2 SQIVND, per germline (reference sequence). V shed 4 bases, J shed 0 bases, and the junction held 6 bases outside the gene matches. The CDR3 loop reads CASSKADRSSYNEQFF. For the CDR3, the DNA is TGTGCCAGTAGTAAGGCGGACAGGAGCTCCTACAATGAGCAGTTCTTC.

Ten or more counts support this clonotype. The chain is built from TRBV27 and TRBJ2-5; D not resolved. The CDR3 has 13 amino acids. The germline CDR1 and CDR2 sequences are MNHEY and SMNVEV (reference sequence). V lost 7 bases to trimming and J lost 5 bases, with 14 bases between them. The CDR3 region is CASTSIIGETQYF. CDR3 sequence (DNA): TGTGCCAGCACCTCTATTATAGGGGAGACCCAGTACTTC.

About this clonotype: This likely stems from a read error, as it lies one base from a far larger clone. V is TRBV12-3 or TRBV12-4 and J is TRBJ2-1; possible D gene TRBD1, 6 bases. CDR3 size: 17 residues. Trimming removed 5 bases at V and 13 bases at J, with 30 bases between. CDR3 in amino acids: CASSPPLGIDRKETQFF. The CDR3 coding sequence is TGTGCCAGCAGTCCACCCCTAGGTATCGACAGGAAAGAGACCCAGTTCTTC.

This clonotype was seen a handful of times. The chain employs TRBV5-5 and TRBJ1-3, with TRBD1 matching over 7 bases. The germline V gene has CDR1 SGHKS and CDR2 YYEKEE (reference sequence). The CDR3 has 15 amino acids. V shed 4 bases, J shed 3 bases, and the junction held 7 bases outside the gene matches. This CDR3 is CASSQGTANGNTIYF. The DNA for the CDR3 is TGTGCCAGCAGCCAAGGGACAGCGAATGGAAACACCATATATTTT.

This clonotype appeared many times. In DNA form, the CDR3 reads TGTGCCAGCAGCCTCGTCCCGGGACAGGGAGAACCCCTCCACTTT. It codes for CASSLVPGQGEPLHF. The chain couples TRBV7-2 to TRBJ1-6; TRBD1 matches 9 bases. The CDR3 is 15 amino acids. Per the germline V gene, CDR1 is SGHTA and CDR2 is FQGNSA. Trimming cost V 5 bases and J 12 bases; bases outside gene matches: 11.

The V and J genes are TRBV11-3 and TRBJ1-3; 10 bases line up with TRBD1. Germline V CDR1 and CDR2: SGHNT, YENEEA. V lost 3 bases, J lost 0 bases, and 5 bases stayed unmatched. The CDR3 has 17 amino acids. The CDR3, as DNA: TGTGCCAGCAGCTTCGACAGGGGGCCTAGCTCTGGAAACACCATATATTTT. Protein product: CASSFDRGPSSGNTIYF.

The chain has TRBV12-3 or TRBV12-4 and TRBJ2-7; 11 bases map to TRBD1. With 5 bases clipped from V and 7 bases from J, the junction kept 7 bases outside the gene matches. The CDR3 has 14 residues. The CDR3: CASSPWTGGREQYF. In DNA form, the CDR3 reads TGTGCCAGCAGTCCCTGGACAGGGGGCCGTGAGCAGTACTTC.

In this sample, this clonotype turned up once. This sequence may be a read error, since a much larger clone differs from it by one base. This chain joins TRBV27 and TRBJ2-3; 9 bases match TRBD1. With the DNA end fitting TRBJ1-5 better, the J assignment may be wrong. This CDR3 has 15 residues. CDR1 and CDR2 from the germline V gene are MNHEY and SMNVEV (reference sequence). CDR3 nucleotide sequence: TGTGCCAGCGGGTCGGGACAGGGTGTAACAGATACGCAGCATTTT. Its translation: CASGSGQGVTDTQHF.

This clonotype was recorded a few times. The chain couples TRBV20-1 to TRBJ2-3; 8 bases map to TRBD1. The CDR3 loop spans 19 amino acids. The junction had 16 bases not matched to a gene; V was cut back by 0 bases and J by 2 bases. CDR1 is DFQATT, CDR2 SNEGSKA, per germline (reference sequence). In DNA, the CDR3 is TGCAGTGCTAGAGATGAAGGCGTTAGAGGACAGGGCTCCACAGATACGCAGTATTTT. Its translation: CSARDEGVRGQGSTDTQYF.

This clonotype came up many times. V is TRBV6-1 and J is TRBJ2-7, with a weak D call TRBD2 (5 bases). CDR3 size: 13 residues. V was cut by 5 bases and J by 3 bases, with 11 bases left in between. The germline gives CDR1 MNHNS, CDR2 SASEGT. CDR3 bases: TGTGCCAGCAGTCACGGGATGGGCTACGAGCAGTACTTC. Translating it yields CASSHGMGYEQYF.

The chain combines TRBV7-2 with TRBJ2-3; D is unclear. The V gene lost 5 bases and the J gene lost 2 bases, with 11 bases spanning the gap. CDR1 SGHTA and CDR2 FQGNSA come from the germline V gene. The CDR3 loop spans 14 amino acids. CDR3 region: CASSAVGSTDTQYF. CDR3 coding DNA: TGTGCCAGCAGCGCTGTTGGCTCCACAGATACGCAGTATTTT.

There are many counts of this clonotype. The J gene is TRBJ1-2, the V gene TRBV30, with unresolved D. CDR1 GTSNPN and CDR2 SVGIG come from the germline V gene (reference sequence). The CDR3 is 13 amino acids. Between the trimmed V and J ends, which lost 4 bases and 3 bases, there was a span of 12 bases. CDR3 loop: CAWTASTDYGYTF. CDR3 sequence (DNA): TGTGCCTGGACGGCTAGTACAGACTATGGCTACACCTTC.

The V call is TRBV7-9, the J call TRBJ2-5, with no clear D. Per the germline V gene, CDR1 is SEHNR and CDR2 is FQNEAQ (reference sequence). Trimming took 2 bases from V and 2 from J, leaving 6 bases between them. The CDR3 is 13 amino acids. The CDR3 reads CASSLNKQETQYF. For the CDR3, the DNA is TGTGCCAGCAGCTTAAACAAGCAAGAGACCCAGTACTTC.